This TCR beta chain was found in a study of tumor-infiltrating lymphocytes in primary liver carcinoma. The study, taken as a whole, reports: Tumor-adjacent and tumor-blood pairs displayed less overlap than did pairs of tumor regions. Tumors had a top-250-clone fraction that was significantly higher than blood (p = 0.039).

Unsorted bulk tissue, about 19-32 mg of it, served as the source for co-extraction of RNA and DNA. Patients' primary liver carcinoma was surgically resected. Germline CDR1 and CDR2: SGHVS and FQNEAQ. V was pared by 0 bases and J by 6 bases, with 15 bases between. The CDR3 spans 16 residues. With a constant-region primer, TCR beta cDNA was made from approximately 500 ng of total RNA. TCR beta libraries came from three nested multiplex PCR rounds using slightly modified ARM-PCR. Investigators reported that the first two PCR rounds, at 10 cycles each, used TRBV1-TRBV30 forward primers with a C-beta reverse primer. One entry per CDR3 protein, called by TCRdb with MiXCR from the multiplex PCR reads. The table records fewer than 110,000 distinct CDR3 sequences, about 63% of them present only once. In the case of this clonotype: What it binds is not known.

This receptor was obtained from a woman aged 60-75 years with primary liver carcinoma and hepatitis B virus infection. J is TRBJ2-4 and V is TRBV7-8, with D uncertain. Sequenced material: liver tumor tissue from sampling region 2. Subset defined: tumor region T2, inferior pole. The CDR3 region is CASSLATTGGTNIQYF. As DNA, the CDR3 is TGTGCCAGCAGCTTAGCGACCACGGGTGGAACAAACATTCAGTACTTC.